Listed below are T cell receptor beta chains from one sample, sequenced in a study of cytomegalovirus exposure and HLA in healthy donors. Measured with immunoSEQ multiplex PCR; TCRdb has only the in-frame clones, and not every one. Among 95,000 to 100,000 clones listed, about 80% were seen once. The sequencing sample was made of PBMCs. All receptors come from a female donor in good health and CMV-seropositive. Each CDR3 is given with its conserved first and last residue. A D gene is named only where the DNA matches it firmly. Clone size is not always given. Where it is, it says once, few, many or a class for expanded clones.

V	J	length	D	size	DNA	CDR3
TRBV4-1	TRBJ1-2	13	-	-	TGCGCCAGCAGCCATGGAGACCCCTATGGCTACACCTTC	CASSHGDPYGYTF
TRBV5-1	TRBJ1-1	16	TRBD1	-	TGCGCCAGCAGCATCCCGACAGGGGGCAAAAGCACTGAAGCTTTCTTT	CASSIPTGGKSTEAFF
TRBV30	TRBJ2-1	11	-	-	TGTGCCTGGAGTGTTGGTAGAGGGCAGTTCTTC	CAWSVGRGQFF
TRBV5-1	TRBJ2-5	14	-	-	TGCGCCAGCAGCTTGGTTACAGATCAAGAGACCCAGTACTTC	CASSLVTDQETQYF
TRBV19	TRBJ2-3	13	-	few	TGTGCCAGTAGTATCCTGCCGGGGAATACGCAGTATTTT	CASSILPGNTQYF
TRBV11-2	TRBJ2-5	16	TRBD2	few	TGTGCCAGCAGCTTAGTGAGCGGGGGGTACCAAGAGACCCAGTACTTC	CASSLVSGGYQETQYF
TRBV6-5	TRBJ2-6	16	-	-	TGTGCCAGCAGTTTGGGGCGAGACTCTGGGGCCAACGTCCTGACTTTC	CASSLGRDSGANVLTF
TRBV28	TRBJ1-1	15	TRBD1	-	TGTGCCAGCAGTTTACCCCGGACAGGGCAAACTGAAGCTTTCTTT	CASSLPRTGQTEAFF
TRBV5-6	TRBJ2-4	16	TRBD2	few	TGTGCCAGCAGCTTACCTAGCGGGGGGGTCAAAAACATTCAGTACTTC	CASSLPSGGVKNIQYF
TRBV6-1	TRBJ1-1	13	-	few	TGTGCCAGCAGTACAGAGCCTGGCACTGAAGCTTTCTTT	CASSTEPGTEAFF
TRBV11-2	TRBJ1-1	14	-	few	TGTGCCAGCACCCTTAGGAGGCTGAACACTGAAGCTTTCTTT	CASTLRRLNTEAFF
TRBV2	TRBJ2-7	15	TRBD1	-	TGTGCCAGCATGCCCCGAGCAGGGGGCTCCTACGAGCAGTACTTC	CASMPRAGGSYEQYF
TRBV7-2	TRBJ1-1	18	-	few	TGTGCCAGCTCCCCCGACGGGACTCCTGATCCCCGGGGAACTGAAGCTTTCTTT	CASSPDGTPDPRGTEAFF
TRBV5-1	TRBJ2-7	15	TRBD1	-	TGCGCCAGCAGCGATACCGGGACAGGGGGCTACGAGCAGTACTTC	CASSDTGTGGYEQYF
TRBV7-9	TRBJ2-5	13	-	-	TGTTCCAGCAGCTTAGGGAGCCAAGAGACCCAGTACTTC	CSSSLGSQETQYF
TRBV7-6	TRBJ2-1	15	TRBD2	-	TGTGCCAGCGCTCCCAGCGGGAGCTCCTACAATGAGCAGTTCTTC	CASAPSGSSYNEQFF
TRBV6-4	TRBJ2-7	14	TRBD2	-	TGTGCCAGCAGTGAGACTAGCGGCACCTACGAGCAGTACTTC	CASSETSGTYEQYF
TRBV9	TRBJ2-3	16	-	-	TGTGCCAGCAGCGTAGGTGCAACTATCAGCACAGATACGCAGTATTTT	CASSVGATISTDTQYF
TRBV5-1	TRBJ2-2	16	TRBD2	-	TGCGCCAGCAGCTCCCCTAGCGGGAGGGCCAGCGGGGAGCTGTTTTTT	CASSSPSGRASGELFF
TRBV7-9	TRBJ1-1	12	TRBD1	-	TGTTCCAGCACCTCAGGGGGCACTGAAGCTTTCTTT	CSSTSGGTEAFF
TRBV5-4	TRBJ1-1	16	-	-	TGTGCCAGCAGCTTGGGGGGGCGGGGGCCGAACACTGAAGCTTTCTTT	CASSLGGRGPNTEAFF
TRBV19	TRBJ2-7	15	-	-	TGTGCCAGTAGTATAGGGACTCTTACCGCCTACGAGCAGTACTTC	CASSIGTLTAYEQYF
TRBV13	TRBJ2-7	14	-	few	TGTGCCAGCAGCTTACCACTCCACTCCTACGAGCAGTACTTC	CASSLPLHSYEQYF
TRBV27	TRBJ2-6	15	-	-	TGTGCCAGCAGGTCTGGCCCCTCTGGGGCCAACGTCCTGACTTTC	CASRSGPSGANVLTF
TRBV27	TRBJ2-7	15	-	-	TGTGCCAGCAGCGTCGGGGTAGCGACTCCGTACGAGCAGTACTTC	CASSVGVATPYEQYF
TRBV4-1	TRBJ2-3	17	TRBD2	-	TGCGCCAGCAGCCAGAACAAATTGAGCGGGAGCGGAGATACGCAGTATTTT	CASSQNKLSGSGDTQYF
TRBV10-3	TRBJ2-7	13	-	-	TGTGCCATCAGCGGACTGAGCTCCTACGAGCAGTACTTC	CAISGLSSYEQYF
TRBV7-9	TRBJ2-3	14	-	-	TGTTCCAGCAGCTTAGCCAGGGGTGGAGATACGCAGTATTTT	CSSSLARGGDTQYF
TRBV29-1	TRBJ2-7	12	-	-	TGCAGCGTTGCGGGGTTTGCGTACGAGCAGTACTTC	CSVAGFAYEQYF
TRBV5-4	TRBJ2-5	16	-	-	TGTGCCAGCAGCTTGGATTTAGCGGCTTACCAAGAGACCCAGTACTTC	CASSLDLAAYQETQYF